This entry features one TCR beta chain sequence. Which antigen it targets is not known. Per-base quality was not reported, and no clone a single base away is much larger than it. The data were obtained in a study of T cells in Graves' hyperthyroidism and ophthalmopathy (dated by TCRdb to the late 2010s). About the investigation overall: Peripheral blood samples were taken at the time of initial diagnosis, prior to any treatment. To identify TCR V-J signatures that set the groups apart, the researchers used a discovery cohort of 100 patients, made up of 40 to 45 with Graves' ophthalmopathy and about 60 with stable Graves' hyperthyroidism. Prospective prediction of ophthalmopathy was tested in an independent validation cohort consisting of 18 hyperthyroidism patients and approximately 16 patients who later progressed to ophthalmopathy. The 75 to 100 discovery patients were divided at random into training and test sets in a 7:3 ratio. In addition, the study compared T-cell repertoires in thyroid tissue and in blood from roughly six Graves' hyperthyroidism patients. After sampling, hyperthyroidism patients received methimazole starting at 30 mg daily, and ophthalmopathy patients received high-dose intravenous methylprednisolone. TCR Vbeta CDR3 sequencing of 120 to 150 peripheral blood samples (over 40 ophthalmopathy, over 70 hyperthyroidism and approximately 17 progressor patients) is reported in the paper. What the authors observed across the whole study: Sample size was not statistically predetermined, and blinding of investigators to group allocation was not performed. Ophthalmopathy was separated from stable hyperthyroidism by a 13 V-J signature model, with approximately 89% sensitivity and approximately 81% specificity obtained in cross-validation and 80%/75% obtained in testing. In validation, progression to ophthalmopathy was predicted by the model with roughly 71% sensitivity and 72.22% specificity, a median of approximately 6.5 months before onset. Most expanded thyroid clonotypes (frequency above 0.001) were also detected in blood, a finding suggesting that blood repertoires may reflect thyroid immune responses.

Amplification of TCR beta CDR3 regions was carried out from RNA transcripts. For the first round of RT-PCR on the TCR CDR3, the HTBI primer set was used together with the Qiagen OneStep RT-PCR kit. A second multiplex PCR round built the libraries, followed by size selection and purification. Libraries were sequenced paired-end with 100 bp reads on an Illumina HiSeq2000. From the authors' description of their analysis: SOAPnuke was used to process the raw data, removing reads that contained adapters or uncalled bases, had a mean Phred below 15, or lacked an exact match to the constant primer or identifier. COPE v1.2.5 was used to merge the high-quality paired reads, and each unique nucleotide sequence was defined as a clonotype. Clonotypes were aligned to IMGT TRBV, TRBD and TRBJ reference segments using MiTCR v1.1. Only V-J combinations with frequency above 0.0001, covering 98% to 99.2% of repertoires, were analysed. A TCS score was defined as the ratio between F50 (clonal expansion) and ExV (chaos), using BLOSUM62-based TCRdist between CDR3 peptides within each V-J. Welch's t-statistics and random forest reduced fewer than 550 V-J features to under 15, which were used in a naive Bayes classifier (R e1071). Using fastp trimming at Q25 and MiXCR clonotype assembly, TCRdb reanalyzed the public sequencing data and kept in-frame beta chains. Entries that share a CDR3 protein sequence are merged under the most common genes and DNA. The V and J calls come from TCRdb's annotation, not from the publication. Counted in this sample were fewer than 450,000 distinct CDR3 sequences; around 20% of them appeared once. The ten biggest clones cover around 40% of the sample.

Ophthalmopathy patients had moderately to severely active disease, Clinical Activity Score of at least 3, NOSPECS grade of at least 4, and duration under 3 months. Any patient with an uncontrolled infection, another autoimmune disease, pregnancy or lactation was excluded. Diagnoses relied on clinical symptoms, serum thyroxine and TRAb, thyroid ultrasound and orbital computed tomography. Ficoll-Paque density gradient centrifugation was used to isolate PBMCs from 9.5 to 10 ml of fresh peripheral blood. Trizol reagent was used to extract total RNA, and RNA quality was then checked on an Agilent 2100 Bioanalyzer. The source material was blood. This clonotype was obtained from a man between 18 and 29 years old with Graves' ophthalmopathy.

Here the CDR3 is given as CASTRGITSTDTQYF. The DNA sequence is as follows: TGTGCCAGCACCCGGGGAATAACTAGCACAGATACGCAGTATTTT. The chain couples TRBV28 to TRBJ2-3; the D gene is perhaps TRBD2, on 5 matching bases. The cysteine opens and the phenylalanine closes a CDR3 of 15 amino acids. The read is trimmed to its CDR3 DNA, 45 bases read in frame from base 1. The junction shows trimming of 7 bases on V and 0 bases on J, plus 14 bases between the germline ends. CDR1 and CDR2, looked up from the germline V gene, are MDHEN and SYDVKM.